This T cell receptor (beta chain) comes out of a study of identical twins. With template switching, a universal primer site was added, and the cDNA carried unique molecular identifiers. In TCRdb, the 5' RACE reads were re-called with MiXCR into one record per CDR3 protein. The top ten hold over 7% of the sample, which has a few hundred thousand distinct CDR3 sequences, 8.5% to 10% seen once. Trimming took off 8 bases at V and 10 bases at J, with 5 bases between the two ends. This CDR3 comprises 8 residues. Germline lookup yields CDR1 SEHNR and CDR2 FQNEAQ (reference sequence). In this sample, this clonotype turned up many times. Antigen unknown. The study's findings and limits: There is a chance that invariant MAIT and iNKT cells partially muddied zero-insertion analyses.

The chain recombines TRBV7-9 with TRBJ2-5; D gene uncertain. The sample was naive T cells sorted from blood. This receptor was identified in a woman aged 50 to 65 in good health. The CDR3 DNA sequence: TGTGCCAGCCCCAGCCAGTACTTC. Translated, it gives CASPSQYF.